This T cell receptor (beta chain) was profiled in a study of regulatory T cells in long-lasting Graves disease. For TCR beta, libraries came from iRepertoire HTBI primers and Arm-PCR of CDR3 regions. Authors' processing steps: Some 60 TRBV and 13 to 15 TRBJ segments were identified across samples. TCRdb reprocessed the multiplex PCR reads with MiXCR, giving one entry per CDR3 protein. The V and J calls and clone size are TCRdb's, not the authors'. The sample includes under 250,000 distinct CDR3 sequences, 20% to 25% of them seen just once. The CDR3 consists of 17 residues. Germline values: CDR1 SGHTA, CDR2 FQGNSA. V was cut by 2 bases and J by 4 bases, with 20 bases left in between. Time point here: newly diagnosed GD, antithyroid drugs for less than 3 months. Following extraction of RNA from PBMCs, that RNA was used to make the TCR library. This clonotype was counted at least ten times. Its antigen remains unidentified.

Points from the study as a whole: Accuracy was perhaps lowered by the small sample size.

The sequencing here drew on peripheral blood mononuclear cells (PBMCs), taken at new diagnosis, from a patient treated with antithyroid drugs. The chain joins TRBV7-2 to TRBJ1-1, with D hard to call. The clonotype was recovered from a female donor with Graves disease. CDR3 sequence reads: CASSLKSSGIFGTEAFF. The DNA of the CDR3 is TGTGCCAGCAGCTTAAAGAGTAGCGGGATTTTTGGCACTGAAGCTTTCTTT.